The clone carrying this T cell receptor (beta chain) was seen only a few times. Its target is not known. Template switching with 5'RACE generated the TCR cDNA and added a universal primer site and UMIs. MiXCR, run by TCRdb on the 5' RACE reads, gives a single entry per CDR3 protein. The table records some 350,000 distinct CDR3 sequences, roughly 6.1% of them present only once. The CDR3 has 15 residues. With V trimmed by 6 bases and J by 9 bases, 13 bases remained unmatched. Per the germline V gene, CDR1 is SGHAT and CDR2 is FQNNGV. The source of the sample is a study of T cells after yellow fever vaccination. Study-wide results and limits: The secondary response peaked faster, at day 5 versus 15, but was weaker. Boosting was followed by the reappearance of most primary-vaccination clones (96% CD4, 70% to 90% CD8). Among all clonotypes, a small share was observed in both CD4 and CD8 compartments.

The rearrangement uses TRBV11-2 and TRBJ2-1; 8 positions match TRBD2. Specimen: PBMCs, collected 5 days after the yellow fever booster vaccination. This TCR was recovered from a man aged 25-45 years who received the YFV17D yellow fever vaccine. The CDR3 coding sequence is TGTGCCAGCAGATTACGGGAGGGGGATTCCGGTGAGCAGTTCTTC. The encoded protein is CASRLREGDSGEQFF.